These T cell receptor beta chains were read from a single sample in a study of blood T cell repertoires in COVID-19. This table comes from immunoSEQ multiplex PCR, and its TCRdb copy is limited to in-frame clones, with some not included. The sample records a few hundred thousand clones, about 90% being singletons. Sequencing was done on a sample of PBMCs or T cells enriched from blood (not recorded which). The receptors were gathered from a woman in her 30s who had recovered from COVID-19. Both conserved end residues are part of each CDR3. The order of the fields is D gene, clone size, J gene, V gene, CDR3 protein, CDR3 DNA. The D gene is left open where the match is weak. Expanded clones are given a class, and other clones once, few, many or no size at all.

TRBD2 | many | TRBJ2-7 | TRBV4-2 | CASSQGLAPSYEQYF | TGTGCCAGCAGCCAGGGACTAGCCCCCTCCTACGAGCAGTACTTC
TRBD1 | few | TRBJ2-4 | TRBV6-5 | CASTTGRNIQYF | TGTGCCAGCACGACAGGGAGAAACATTCAGTACTTC
TRBD1 | - | TRBJ2-7 | TRBV28 | CASSEGGTGAYEQYF | TGTGCCAGCAGTGAAGGAGGGACAGGGGCATACGAGCAGTACTTC
- | - | TRBJ1-6 | TRBV5-6 | CASSSSGRSGNSPLHF | TGTGCCAGCAGCTCCTCAGGGAGGAGCGGGAATTCACCCCTCCACTTT
- | - | TRBJ2-6 | TRBV27 | CASSLGRVTGVLTF | TGTGCCAGCAGTTTAGGTCGAGTGACGGGTGTCCTGACTTTC
- | - | TRBJ1-5 | TRBV5-8 | CASSPGVQPQHF | TGTGCCAGCAGCCCAGGGGTTCAGCCCCAGCATTTT
TRBD2 | - | TRBJ2-1 | TRBV27 | CASSFSGGAWNEQFF | TGTGCCAGCAGTTTTTCGGGGGGGGCGTGGAATGAGCAGTTCTTC
TRBD2 | - | TRBJ2-7 | TRBV28 | CASSLWSLAGGPGEQYF | TGTGCCAGCAGTTTATGGTCCCTAGCGGGGGGGCCGGGCGAGCAGTACTTC
- | - | TRBJ2-6 | TRBV9 | CASSTRGGGGPSSGANVLTF | TGTGCCAGCAGCACTAGGGGAGGAGGGGGCCCGTCATCTGGGGCCAACGTCCTGACTTTC
- | - | TRBJ1-3 | TRBV28 | CASSPTVSGNTIYF | TGTGCCAGCAGCCCGACAGTCTCTGGAAACACCATATATTTT
- | - | TRBJ1-5 | TRBV27 | CASSPGFTPQHF | TGTGCCAGCAGTCCCGGGTTTACGCCCCAGCATTTT
TRBD2 | - | TRBJ2-1 | TRBV4-3 | CASSPGLASNEQFF | TGCGCCAGCAGCCCCGGACTAGCATCCAATGAGCAGTTCTTC
- | - | TRBJ2-1 | TRBV19 | CASSIGAVGAFYNEQFF | TGTGCCAGTAGTATCGGCGCGGTGGGGGCGTTCTACAATGAGCAGTTCTTC
TRBD1 | - | TRBJ1-1 | TRBV7-9 | CASSYGDSEAFF | TGTGCCAGCAGCTACGGGGACAGTGAAGCTTTCTTT
- | - | TRBJ2-5 | TRBV18 | CASSPPAVQETQYF | TGTGCCAGCTCACCACCGGCGGTTCAAGAGACCCAGTACTTC
- | - | TRBJ1-4 | TRBV10-3 | CATQEVRGEKLFF | TGTGCCACCCAGGAGGTCCGGGGGGAAAAACTGTTTTTT
TRBD1 | - | TRBJ2-7 | TRBV13 | CASSSRDRINEQYF | TGTGCCAGCAGCTCCCGGGACAGAATCAACGAGCAGTACTTC
TRBD1 | - | TRBJ2-7 | TRBV27 | CASRGTGASYEQYF | TGTGCCAGCAGAGGGACAGGAGCTTCCTACGAGCAGTACTTC
TRBD1 | once | TRBJ1-6 | TRBV3-1/TRBV3-2 | CASSQIRDRDNSPLHF | TGTGCCAGCAGCCAAATCCGGGACAGGGATAATTCACCCCTCCACTTT
TRBD2 | once | TRBJ2-2 | TRBV6-2/TRBV6-3 | CASSYSGTSGTGELFF | TGTGCCAGCAGTTACTCCGGGACTAGCGGCACCGGGGAGCTGTTTTTT
- | - | TRBJ2-5 | TRBV24-1 | CATSERRGGKTQYF | TGTGCCACCAGTGAAAGGCGGGGCGGAAAGACCCAGTACTTC
- | - | TRBJ2-1 | TRBV29-1 | CSVEENRPGNPQEQFF | TGCAGCGTTGAAGAGAATCGGCCAGGGAACCCCCAGGAGCAGTTCTTC
TRBD1 | - | TRBJ2-7 | TRBV27 | CASSQPMTGAYEQYF | TGTGCCAGCAGTCAACCTATGACAGGGGCCTACGAGCAGTACTTC
TRBD1 | few | TRBJ1-2 | TRBV4-1 | CASSQDPRGNGYTF | TGCGCCAGCAGCCAAGACCCCAGGGGGAATGGCTACACCTTC
- | - | TRBJ1-2 | TRBV12-3/TRBV12-4 | CASSLGQVKSYTF | TGTGCCAGCAGTTTAGGGCAGGTTAAGAGCTACACCTTC
TRBD1 | - | TRBJ1-5 | TRBV28 | CASSLVQGIGNQPQHF | TGTGCCAGCAGTTTAGTACAGGGGATTGGCAATCAGCCCCAGCATTTT
- | - | TRBJ2-3 | TRBV11-3 | CASSIGASTDTQYF | TGTGCCAGCAGCATTGGGGCTAGCACAGATACGCAGTATTTT
TRBD1 | once | TRBJ2-2 | TRBV6-5 | CASSYRQGWAGELFF | TGTGCCAGCAGTTACCGACAGGGATGGGCCGGGGAGCTGTTTTTT
- | - | TRBJ2-2 | TRBV7-2 | CASSLLANTGELFF | TGTGCCAGCAGCCTGCTAGCGAACACCGGGGAGCTGTTTTTT
- | once | TRBJ1-2 | TRBV6-1 | CASSELGQGLYTF | TGTGCCAGCAGTGAATTGGGGCAGGGTCTCTACACCTTC
TRBD1 | - | TRBJ2-2 | TRBV7-2 | CASRRDRGRDGELFF | TGTGCCAGCAGGCGGGACAGGGGGCGCGACGGGGAGCTGTTTTTT
- | - | TRBJ1-3 | TRBV5-6 | CASSIRASVSGNTIYF | TGTGCCAGCAGCATCAGGGCCAGTGTCTCTGGAAACACCATATATTTT
TRBD2 | - | TRBJ2-6 | TRBV4-1 | CASSQDAAQRGPEHSGANVLTF | TGCGCCAGCAGCCAAGATGCGGCCCAGCGGGGGCCCGAACACTCTGGGGCCAACGTCCTGACTTTC
- | - | TRBJ2-5 | TRBV14 | CASSQGGSWLETQYF | TGTGCCAGCAGCCAAGGCGGTAGCTGGTTGGAGACCCAGTACTTC
- | - | TRBJ1-2 | TRBV28 | CASRPRGSRAYNGYTF | TGTGCCAGCAGGCCCCGGGGGAGCAGGGCATATAATGGCTACACCTTC
- | - | TRBJ1-4 | TRBV6-1 | CASSEVGAGKLFF | TGTGCCAGCAGTGAAGTGGGGGCAGGAAAACTGTTTTTT
TRBD2 | - | TRBJ2-5 | TRBV11-2 | CASSSEIRLAGEKTQYF | TGTGCCAGCAGCTCCGAAATTCGACTAGCGGGGGAGAAGACCCAGTACTTC
TRBD1 | - | TRBJ1-1 | TRBV5-1 | CASSRDSMLFTEAFF | TGCGCCAGCAGCCGGGACAGTATGTTGTTCACTGAAGCTTTCTTT
- | - | TRBJ1-6 | TRBV28 | CASSLRQENSPLHF | TGTGCCAGCAGTTTAAGGCAGGAAAATTCACCCCTCCACTTT
- | few | TRBJ1-1 | TRBV4-1 | CASSQEAGRRTEAFF | TGCGCCAGCAGCCAAGAGGCGGGGAGGAGAACTGAAGCTTTCTTT
- | - | TRBJ1-1 | TRBV27 | CASSQLTGRSEAFF | TGTGCCAGCAGCCAATTGACAGGCAGGTCTGAAGCTTTCTTT
- | - | TRBJ1-1 | TRBV7-9 | CASSRDIGNTEAFF | TGTGCCAGCAGCCGGGACATTGGGAACACTGAAGCTTTCTTT